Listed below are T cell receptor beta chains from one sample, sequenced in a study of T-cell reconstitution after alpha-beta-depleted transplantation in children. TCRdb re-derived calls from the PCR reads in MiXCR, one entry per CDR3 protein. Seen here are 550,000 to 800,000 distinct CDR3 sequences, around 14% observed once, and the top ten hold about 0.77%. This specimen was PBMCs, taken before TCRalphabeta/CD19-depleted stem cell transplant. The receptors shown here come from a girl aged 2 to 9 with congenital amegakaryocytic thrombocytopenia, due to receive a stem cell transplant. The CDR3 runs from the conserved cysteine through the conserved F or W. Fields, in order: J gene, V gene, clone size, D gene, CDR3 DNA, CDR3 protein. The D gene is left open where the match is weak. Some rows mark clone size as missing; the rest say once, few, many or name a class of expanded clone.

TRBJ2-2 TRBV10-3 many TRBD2 TGTGCCATCGGCAAGGGGACTAAAAACACCGGGGAGCTGTTTTTT CAIGKGTKNTGELFF
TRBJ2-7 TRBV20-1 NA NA TGCAGTGCTAGAGAAGGGGGGGAGGGCTACGAGCAGTACTTC CSAREGGEGYEQYF
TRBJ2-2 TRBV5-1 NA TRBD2 TGCACCAGCAGCTTGCCGGGAGGGAACACCGGGGAGCTGTTTTTT CTSSLPGGNTGELFF
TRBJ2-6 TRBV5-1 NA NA TGCGCCAGCAGCTTGATTGGGGGAGCTGGGGCCAACGTCCTGACTTTC CASSLIGGAGANVLTF
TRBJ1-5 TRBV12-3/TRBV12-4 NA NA TGTGCCAGCACCCCGAAGGGGCGCGAAAATCAGCCCCAGCATTTT CASTPKGRENQPQHF
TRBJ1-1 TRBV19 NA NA TGTGCCAGTACCCCTGGAGCGGGACTGAACACTGAAGCTTTCTTT CASTPGAGLNTEAFF
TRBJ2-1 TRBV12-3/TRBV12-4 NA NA TGTGCCAGCAGACGAGGACCAAATGAGCAGTTCTTC CASRRGPNEQFF
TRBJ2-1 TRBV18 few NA TGTGCCAGCTCACCGGGGCCGGGCGGGTCGAAGTTCTTC CASSPGPGGSKFF
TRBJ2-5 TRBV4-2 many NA TGTGCCAGCAGCCCACAAATTGCGGAGGCGACCCAGTACTTC CASSPQIAEATQYF
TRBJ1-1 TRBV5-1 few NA TGCGCCAGCAGCCCGGGAGCGGGGCGGGACACTGAAGCTTTCTTT CASSPGAGRDTEAFF
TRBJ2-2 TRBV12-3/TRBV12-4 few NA TGTGCCAGCAGTTTCGTCTTGACAGGCCACGGGGAGCTGTTTTTT CASSFVLTGHGELFF
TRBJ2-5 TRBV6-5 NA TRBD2 TGTGCCAGCAGTTACATAGGTAGCGGGAAAGAGACCCAGTACTTC CASSYIGSGKETQYF
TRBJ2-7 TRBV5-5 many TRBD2 TGTGCCAGCAGCCCGGGACTAGAGCTCTACGAGCAGTACTTC CASSPGLELYEQYF
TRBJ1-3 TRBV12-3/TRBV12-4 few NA TGTGCCAGCAGTTACAACCCAAGCGGGGACACCATATATTTT CASSYNPSGDTIYF
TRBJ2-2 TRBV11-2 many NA TGTGCCAGCAGTCTTATGGGACTGCTCACCGGGGAGCTGTTTTTT CASSLMGLLTGELFF
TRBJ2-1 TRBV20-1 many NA TGCAGTGCTAGGGACGCCGGCTCCTACAATGAGCAGTTCTTC CSARDAGSYNEQFF
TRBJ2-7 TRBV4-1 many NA TGCGCCAGCAGCCAAGATCACCAGGATTTGCCCTACGAGCAGTACTTC CASSQDHQDLPYEQYF
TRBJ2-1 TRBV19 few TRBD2 TGTGCCAGTAGTGGCTTAGCGGGAGGGCCGGGCAATGAGCAGTTCTTC CASSGLAGGPGNEQFF
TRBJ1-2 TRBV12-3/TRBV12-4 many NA TGTGCCAGCAGTTCCGAGCTGGAAGGGTTCAGCTATGGCTACACCTTC CASSSELEGFSYGYTF
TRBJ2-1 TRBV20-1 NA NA TGCAGTGCTTGGTACAATGAGCAGTTCTTC CSAWYNEQFF
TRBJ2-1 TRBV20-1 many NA TGCAGTGCGAGGGACTTAAGCTCCTACAATGAGCAGTTCTTC CSARDLSSYNEQFF
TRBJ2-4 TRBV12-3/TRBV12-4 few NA TGTGCCAGCACCTTGGACGCTGGACGACTAGCCAAAAACATTCAGTACTTC CASTLDAGRLAKNIQYF
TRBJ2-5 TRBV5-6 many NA TGTGCCAGCAGCTTGTCAAGGTCGGCAGGGAAGACCCAGTACTTC CASSLSRSAGKTQYF
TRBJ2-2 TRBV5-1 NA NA TGCGCCAGCAGACCGACCCCCGGGGAGCTGTTTTTT CASRPTPGELFF
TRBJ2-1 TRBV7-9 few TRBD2 TGTGCCAGCAGCCTCTTGGCGGCGGGAGAGATCGGCAATGAGCAGTTCTTC CASSLLAAGEIGNEQFF
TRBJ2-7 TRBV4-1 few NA TGCGCCAGCAGCCAAGAGAGGAGGCAGGGCGGCTACGAGCAGTACTTC CASSQERRQGGYEQYF
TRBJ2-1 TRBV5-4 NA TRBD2 TGTGCCAGCATGGCGGGAGGCGTTAGCTCCTACAATGAGCAGTTCTTC CASMAGGVSSYNEQFF
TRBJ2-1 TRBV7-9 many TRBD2 TGTGCCAGCAGCTTAGTTCCAGCGGGGATGGAGCAGTTCTTC CASSLVPAGMEQFF
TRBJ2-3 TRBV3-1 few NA TGTGCCAGCAGCCAAGATCCCACGTTCACAGATACGCAGTATTTT CASSQDPTFTDTQYF
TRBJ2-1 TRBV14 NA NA TGTGCCAGCAGCCAAGTAGGACTTCAATACAATGAGCAGTTCTTC CASSQVGLQYNEQFF
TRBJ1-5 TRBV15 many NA TGTGCCACCAGCAGAGATACCGGGGTAGGAAGTCAGCCCCAGCATTTT CATSRDTGVGSQPQHF
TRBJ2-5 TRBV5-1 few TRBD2 TGCGCCAGCAGCGGAACGGGACTAGCGGGCCAAGAGACCCAGTACTTC CASSGTGLAGQETQYF
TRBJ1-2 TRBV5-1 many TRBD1 TGCGCCAGCAGTCCGGACAGGGGTTATGGCTACACCTTC CASSPDRGYGYTF
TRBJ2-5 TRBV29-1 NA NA TGCAGCGTTGAATCGGGACGCAGTCGGGTGGAGACCCAGTACTTC CSVESGRSRVETQYF
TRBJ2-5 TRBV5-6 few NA TGTGCCAGCAGCTTGAAATGGAGCCAAGAGACCCAGTACTTC CASSLKWSQETQYF
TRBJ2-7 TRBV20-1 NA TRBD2 TGCAGTGCTAGTGAGGGACTAGCGGTGAACGAGCAGTACTTC CSASEGLAVNEQYF
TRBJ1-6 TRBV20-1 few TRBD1 TGCAGTGGGAGGCTTGGGACAGGGGGCTATTCACCCCTCCACTTT CSGRLGTGGYSPLHF
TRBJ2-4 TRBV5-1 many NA TGCGCCAGCAGCTTGTCGGCGTGGGACCTAAACATTCAGTACTTC CASSLSAWDLNIQYF
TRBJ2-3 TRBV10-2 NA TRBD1 TGCGCCAGCAGAAGGACAGGGCTCTCGGATACGCAGTATTTT CASRRTGLSDTQYF
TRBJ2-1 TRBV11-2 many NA TGTGCCAGCAGTTCCCGACTAGTGGGTGAGCAGTTCTTC CASSSRLVGEQFF
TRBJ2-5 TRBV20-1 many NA TGCAGTGCCGTTTTAGAGGGGCGGGGAGAGACCCAGTACTTC CSAVLEGRGETQYF
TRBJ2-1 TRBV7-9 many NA TGTGCCAGCAGCCCGAGCGGGACAGCCTACAATGAGCAGTTCTTC CASSPSGTAYNEQFF
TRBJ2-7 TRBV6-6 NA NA TGTGCCAGCAACATAGGGGGAAGCTACGAGCAGTACTTC CASNIGGSYEQYF
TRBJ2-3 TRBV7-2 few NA TGTGCCAGCAGCTTAGGGCCCGGCGGGGATACGCAGTATTTT CASSLGPGGDTQYF
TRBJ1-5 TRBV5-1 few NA TGCGCCAGCAGCACCCGACAGGCTGATAGCAATCAGCCCCAGCATTTT CASSTRQADSNQPQHF
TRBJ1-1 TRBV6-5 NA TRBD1 TGTGCCAGCCATACCGGGACAGGGGCTGCCGAAGCTTTCTTT CASHTGTGAAEAFF
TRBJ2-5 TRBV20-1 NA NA TGCAGTGCCACTAGCACGGGTCAAGAGACCCAGTACTTC CSATSTGQETQYF
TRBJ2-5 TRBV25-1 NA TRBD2 TGTGCCAGCTCCGGACTAGCGGGCCTCCAAGAGACCCAGTACTTC CASSGLAGLQETQYF
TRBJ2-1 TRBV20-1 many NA TGCAGTGCTAGAGATCGAGAGAGATACAATGAGCAGTTCTTC CSARDRERYNEQFF
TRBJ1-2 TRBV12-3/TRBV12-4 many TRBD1 TGTGCCAGCAGTGACAGGGCGGCGAATGGCTACACCTTC CASSDRAANGYTF
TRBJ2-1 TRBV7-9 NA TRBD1 TGTGCCGGGACGACAGGGGGGTACAATGAGCAGTTCTTC CAGTTGGYNEQFF
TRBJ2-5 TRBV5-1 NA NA TGCGCCAGCAGCTTGGACCCAGGGAGCCAAGAGACCCAGTACTTC CASSLDPGSQETQYF
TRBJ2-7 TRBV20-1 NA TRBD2 TGCAGTGCCATCAAACTTACCGGGACTAGCGGGTACGAGCAGTACTTC CSAIKLTGTSGYEQYF
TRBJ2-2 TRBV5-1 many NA TGCGCCAGCAGCTTGATGAACAGTAACACCGGGGAGCTGTTTTTT CASSLMNSNTGELFF